This T cell receptor (beta chain) was observed in a study of blood T cell repertoires in COVID-19. The study recruited exposed participants who had met a COVID-19 case within 2 weeks before entry. As originally analysed: Amplification of reference gene primers was used by the study to estimate nucleated cell counts. Assay used: immunoSEQ multiplex PCR; TCRdb lists only in-frame clones, some missing. V and J calls plus clone size are reproduced from that table; the DNA served to infer D and trimming. This table holds 300,000 to 350,000 clones, approximately 91% found once. Between the trimmed V and J ends, which lost 6 bases and 0 bases, there was a span of 18 bases. Germline V lookup: CDR1 SGHVT, CDR2 SQSDAQ. The CDR3 consists of 16 residues.

The sequenced sample was PBMCs or T cells enriched from blood (not recorded which). The rearrangement links TRBV7-4 to TRBJ2-7; D possibly corresponds to TRBD1 (5 bases). The TCR comes from a woman under 40 who had been exposed to COVID-19. CDR3 DNA sequence: TGTGCCAGCAGACGCCGCGAAGGGGCTCCCTCCTACGAGCAGTACTTC. This codes for CASRRREGAPSYEQYF.